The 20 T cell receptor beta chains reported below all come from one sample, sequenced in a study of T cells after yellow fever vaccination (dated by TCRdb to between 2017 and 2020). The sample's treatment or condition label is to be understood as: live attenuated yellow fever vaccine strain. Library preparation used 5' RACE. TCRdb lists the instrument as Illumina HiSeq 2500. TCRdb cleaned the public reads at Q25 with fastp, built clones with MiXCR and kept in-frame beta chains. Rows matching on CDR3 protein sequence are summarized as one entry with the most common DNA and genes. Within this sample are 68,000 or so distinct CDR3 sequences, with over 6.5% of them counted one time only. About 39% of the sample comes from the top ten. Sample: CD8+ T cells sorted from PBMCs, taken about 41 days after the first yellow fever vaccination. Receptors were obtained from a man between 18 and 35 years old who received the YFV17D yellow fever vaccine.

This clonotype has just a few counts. The CDR3 sequence is CATSRDLGGRSGTQYF. Written as DNA, the CDR3 is TGTGCCACCAGCAGAGATCTCGGGGGCCGATCCGGTACGCAGTATTTT. The chain combines TRBV15 with TRBJ2-3; D may correspond to TRBD1 or TRBD2 (6 bases each). The CDR3 contains 16 residues. V was pared by 0 bases and J by 8 bases, with 18 bases between. From germline, CDR1 is LNHNV and CDR2 YYDKDF (reference sequence).

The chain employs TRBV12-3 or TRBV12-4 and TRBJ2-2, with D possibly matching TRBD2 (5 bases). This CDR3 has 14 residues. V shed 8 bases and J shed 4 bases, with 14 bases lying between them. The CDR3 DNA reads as TGTGCCAGCGGTACCGGGGTATCCACCGGGGAGCTGTTTTTT. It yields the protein CASGTGVSTGELFF.

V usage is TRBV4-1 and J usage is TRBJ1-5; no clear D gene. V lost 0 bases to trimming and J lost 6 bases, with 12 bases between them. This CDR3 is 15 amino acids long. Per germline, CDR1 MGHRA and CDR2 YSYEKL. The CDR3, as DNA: TGCGCCAGCAGCCAAGATGAGTCGGCTGGTCAGCCCCAGCATTTT. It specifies CASSQDESAGQPQHF.

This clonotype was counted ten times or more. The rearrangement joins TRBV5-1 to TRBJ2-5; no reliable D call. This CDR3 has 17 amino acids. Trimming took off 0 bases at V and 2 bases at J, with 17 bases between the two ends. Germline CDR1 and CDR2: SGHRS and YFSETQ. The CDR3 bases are TGCGCCAGCAGCTTGGCCAAGGATTACAGAATACAAGAGACCCAGTACTTC. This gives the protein CASSLAKDYRIQETQYF.

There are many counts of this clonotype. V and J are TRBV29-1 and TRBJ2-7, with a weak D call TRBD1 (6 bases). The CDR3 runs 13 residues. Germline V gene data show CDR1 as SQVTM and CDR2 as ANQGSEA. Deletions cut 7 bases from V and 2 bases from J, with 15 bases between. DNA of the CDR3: TGCAGCGCCTTAATGAAGGGGGCCTACGAGCAGTACTTC. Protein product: CSALMKGAYEQYF.

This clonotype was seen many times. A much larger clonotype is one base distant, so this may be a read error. CDR3 in amino acids: CASSDLAGGPDTQYF. The CDR3 DNA follows: TGTGCCAGCAGTGATCTAGCGGGGGGGCCAGATACGCAGTATTTT. The V gene is TRBV6-1, the J gene TRBJ2-3, with 12 bases fitting TRBD2. V shed 3 bases and J 4 bases; nucleotides not matched to a gene: 2. The CDR3 runs to 15 residues. Germline CDR1 reads MNHNS; CDR2 reads SASEGT.

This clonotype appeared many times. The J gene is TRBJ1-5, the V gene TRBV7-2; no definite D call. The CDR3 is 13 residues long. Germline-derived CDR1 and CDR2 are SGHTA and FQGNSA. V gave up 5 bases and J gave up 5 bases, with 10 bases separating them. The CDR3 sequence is CASSTRDYQPQHF. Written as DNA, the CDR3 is TGTGCCAGCAGCACCCGGGATTATCAGCCCCAGCATTTT.

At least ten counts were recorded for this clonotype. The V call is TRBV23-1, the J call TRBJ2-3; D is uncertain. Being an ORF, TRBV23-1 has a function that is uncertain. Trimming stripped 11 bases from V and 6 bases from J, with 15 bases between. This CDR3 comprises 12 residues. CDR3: CAPRLTGDTQYF. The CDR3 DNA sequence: TGCGCCCCTAGACTCACCGGGGATACGCAGTATTTT.

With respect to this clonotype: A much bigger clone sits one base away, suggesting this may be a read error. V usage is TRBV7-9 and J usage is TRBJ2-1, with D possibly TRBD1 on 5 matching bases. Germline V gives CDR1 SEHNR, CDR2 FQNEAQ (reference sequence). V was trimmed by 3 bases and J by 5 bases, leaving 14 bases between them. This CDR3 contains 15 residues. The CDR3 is CASSFQDKADNEQFF. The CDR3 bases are TGTGCCAGCAGCTTTCAGGACAAGGCGGACAATGAGCAGTTCTTC.

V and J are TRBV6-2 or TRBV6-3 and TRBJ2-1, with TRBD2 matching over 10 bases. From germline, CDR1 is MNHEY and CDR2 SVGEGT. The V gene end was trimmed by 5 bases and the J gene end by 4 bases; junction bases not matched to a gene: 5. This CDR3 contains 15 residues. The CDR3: CASSPLAGEYNEQFF. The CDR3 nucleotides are TGTGCCAGCAGTCCTCTAGCGGGGGAGTACAATGAGCAGTTCTTC.

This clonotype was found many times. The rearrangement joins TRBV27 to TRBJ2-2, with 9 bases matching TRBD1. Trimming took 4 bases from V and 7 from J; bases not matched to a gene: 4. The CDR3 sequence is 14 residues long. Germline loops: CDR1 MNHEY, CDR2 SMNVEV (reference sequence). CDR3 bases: TGTGCCAGCAGTTGGGGACAGGGTGGCGGGGAGCTGTTTTTT. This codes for CASSWGQGGGELFF.

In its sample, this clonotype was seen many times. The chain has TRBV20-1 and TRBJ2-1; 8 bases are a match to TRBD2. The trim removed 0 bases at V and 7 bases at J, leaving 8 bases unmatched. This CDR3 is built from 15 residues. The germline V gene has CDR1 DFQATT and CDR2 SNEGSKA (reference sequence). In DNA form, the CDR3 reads TGCAGTGCTAGAGATTCGGGGGGGACCGGAAATGAGCAGTTCTTC. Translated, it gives CSARDSGGTGNEQFF.

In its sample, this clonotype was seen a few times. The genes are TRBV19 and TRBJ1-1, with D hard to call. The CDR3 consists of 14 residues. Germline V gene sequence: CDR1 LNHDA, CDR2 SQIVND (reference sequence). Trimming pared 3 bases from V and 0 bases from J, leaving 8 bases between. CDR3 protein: CASSMGQLNTEAFF. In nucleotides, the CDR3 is TGTGCCAGTAGTATGGGCCAGCTGAACACTGAAGCTTTCTTT.

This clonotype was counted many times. In nucleotides, the CDR3 is TGCGCCAGCAGCCGGTGGATGGGGGGGCATAATGAGCAGTTCTTC. Protein sequence: CASSRWMGGHNEQFF. The J gene is TRBJ2-1, the V gene TRBV4-3, with a tentative D call TRBD2 (7 bases). Germline CDR1 reads LGHNA; CDR2 reads YSLEER. V lost 4 bases and J 7 bases, leaving 17 bases between the germline ends. The CDR3 spans 15 residues.

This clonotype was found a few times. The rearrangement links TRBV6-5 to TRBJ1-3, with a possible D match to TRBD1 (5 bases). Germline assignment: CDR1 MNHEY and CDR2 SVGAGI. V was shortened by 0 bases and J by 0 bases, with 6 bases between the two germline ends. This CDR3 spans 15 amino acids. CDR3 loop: CASSYSQGSGNTIYF. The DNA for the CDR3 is TGTGCCAGCAGTTACTCGCAGGGCTCTGGAAACACCATATATTTT.

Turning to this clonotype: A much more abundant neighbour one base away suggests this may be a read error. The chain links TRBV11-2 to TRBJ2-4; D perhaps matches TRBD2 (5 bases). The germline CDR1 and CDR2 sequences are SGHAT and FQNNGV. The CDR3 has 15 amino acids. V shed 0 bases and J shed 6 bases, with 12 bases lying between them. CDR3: CASSLEATGVNIQYF. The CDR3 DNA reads TGTGCCAGCAGCTTAGAAGCGACCGGGGTAAACATTCAGTACTTC.

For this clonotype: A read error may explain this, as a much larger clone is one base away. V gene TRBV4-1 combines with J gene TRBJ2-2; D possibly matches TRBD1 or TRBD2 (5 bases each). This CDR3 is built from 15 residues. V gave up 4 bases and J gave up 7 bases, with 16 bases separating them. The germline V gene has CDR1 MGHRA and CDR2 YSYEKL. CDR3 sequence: CASSPLWGSDGELFF. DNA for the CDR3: TGCGCCAGCAGCCCACTGTGGGGGAGTGACGGGGAGCTGTTTTTT.

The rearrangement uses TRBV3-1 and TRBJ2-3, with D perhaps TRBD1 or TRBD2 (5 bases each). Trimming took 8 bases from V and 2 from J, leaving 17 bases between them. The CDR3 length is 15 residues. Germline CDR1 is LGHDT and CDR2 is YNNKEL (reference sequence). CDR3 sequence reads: CASWAQGGPTDTQYF. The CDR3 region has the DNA TGTGCCAGCTGGGCTCAGGGCGGGCCCACAGATACGCAGTATTTT.

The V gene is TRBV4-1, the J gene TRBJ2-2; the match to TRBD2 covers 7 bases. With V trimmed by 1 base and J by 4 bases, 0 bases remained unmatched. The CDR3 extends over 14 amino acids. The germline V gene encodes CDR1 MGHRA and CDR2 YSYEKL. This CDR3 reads CASSQGEGTGELFF. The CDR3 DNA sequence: TGCGCCAGCAGCCAAGGGGAGGGCACCGGGGAGCTGTTTTTT.

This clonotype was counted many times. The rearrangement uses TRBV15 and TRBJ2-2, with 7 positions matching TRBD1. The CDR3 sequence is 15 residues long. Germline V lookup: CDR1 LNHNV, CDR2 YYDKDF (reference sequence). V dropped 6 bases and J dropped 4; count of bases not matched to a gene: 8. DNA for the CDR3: TGTGCCACCAGAATACAGGGGTTCCCCACCGGGGAGCTGTTTTTT. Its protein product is CATRIQGFPTGELFF.